This entry lists 15 T cell receptor beta chains sequenced from one sample in a study of PD-L1 blockade in urothelial cancer. TCRdb's table, derived via immunoSEQ multiplex PCR, lists solely in-frame clones and lacks some. The sample holds about 25,000 clones; almost 85% are singletons and the top ten take about 8.9%. This sample comprised PBMCs, obtained around atezolizumab (anti-PD-L1) treatment. All receptors derive from a man between 65 and 79 years old with urothelial cancer.

This chain uses TRBV5-4 with TRBJ1-4; 8 positions match TRBD1. This CDR3 is 15 amino acids long. The junction had 5 bases not matched to a gene; V was cut back by 3 bases and J by 4 bases. CDR1 is SGHNT and CDR2 is YYREEE in the germline V gene (reference sequence). This CDR3 is CASSYGQGYNEKLFF. The CDR3 DNA is TGTGCCAGCAGCTACGGACAGGGCTATAATGAAAAACTGTTTTTT.

The J gene is TRBJ2-1, the V gene TRBV28; possible D gene TRBD1, 5 bases. The length of the CDR3 is 13 residues. Germline V gene data show CDR1 as MDHEN and CDR2 as SYDVKM. V shed 3 bases and J shed 14 bases, with 17 bases lying between them. The CDR3 DNA sequence: TGTGCCAGCAGTTTGATGGGGCCGACCAGGAAGTTCTTC. Amino acids: CASSLMGPTRKFF.

As to this clone: The junction and the germline gene differ at one end; a read error may be behind it. The V gene is TRBV7-2, the J gene TRBJ2-1, with TRBD2 matching 12 bases. The CDR3 length is 16 residues. Looked up from germline, CDR1 is SGHTA and CDR2 is FQGNSA. CDR3 sequence (DNA): TGTGCCAGCACCGCTTTACTAGCGGGAGGAACGGGGGGAGGGATCTTC. Amino acids: CASTALLAGGTGGGIF.

The chain carries TRBV5-4 and TRBJ1-5; a weak D match, TRBD1 (5 bases). Trimming took off 2 bases at V and 1 base at J, with 10 bases between the two ends. Germline V gene lookup returns CDR1 SGHNT and CDR2 YYREEE (reference sequence). The CDR3 runs 15 residues. Written as DNA, the CDR3 is TGTGCCAGCAGCTTTGGGGGGGGGAGCAATCAGCCCCAGCATTTT. Residues: CASSFGGGSNQPQHF.

This clone has a single count. The chain joins TRBV2 to TRBJ1-3; D unclear. This CDR3 spans 13 amino acids. With 7 bases removed from V and 0 bases from J, the gap between germline ends came to 7 bases. Germline V CDR1 and CDR2: SNHLY, FYNNEI. The CDR3 DNA reads TGTGCCAGCAAGGGAGACTCTGGAAACACCATATATTTT. Translation gives CASKGDSGNTIYF.

This rearrangement joins TRBV11-2 to TRBJ2-5, with D possibly being TRBD1 (6 bases). This CDR3 comprises 14 residues. Trimming pared 1 base from V and 2 bases from J, leaving 8 bases between. Per germline, CDR1 SGHAT and CDR2 FQNNGV. CDR3 nucleotides: TGTGCCAGCAGCTTAGTAACAGGGCAAGAGACCCAGTACTTC. Amino acids: CASSLVTGQETQYF.

The genes are TRBV7-9 and TRBJ2-1; 9 bases are a match to TRBD2. The V and J ends lost 0 bases and 15 bases, in that order; junction bases with no gene match: 15. The CDR3 runs to 16 residues. CDR1 is SEHNR, CDR2 FQNEAQ, per germline (reference sequence). The CDR3 sequence is CASSLALRLAATGRFF. The DNA for the CDR3 is TGTGCCAGCAGCTTAGCGCTGAGACTAGCGGCCACAGGGCGGTTCTTC. Combining the CDR3 with reference TRBV7-9 and TRBJ2-1 gives the whole variable domain DTGVSQNPRHKITKRGQNVTFRCDPISEHNRLYWYRQTLGQGPEFLTYFQNEAQLEKSRLLSDRFSAERPKGSFSTLEIQRTEQGDSAMYLCASSLALRLAATGRFFGPGTRLTVL.

The chain has TRBV7-9 and TRBJ2-3; D gene ambiguous. Trimming took off 0 bases at V and 0 bases at J, with 10 bases between the two ends. There are 16 residues in the CDR3. Germline loops: CDR1 SEHNR, CDR2 FQNEAQ (reference sequence). CDR3 bases: TGTGCCAGCAGCTTAGCCCGGCGGTCAAGCACAGATACGCAGTATTTT. Amino acids: CASSLARRSSTDTQYF. The full variable domain, with the rest looked up from reference TRBV7-9 and TRBJ2-3, is DTGVSQNPRHKITKRGQNVTFRCDPISEHNRLYWYRQTLGQGPEFLTYFQNEAQLEKSRLLSDRFSAERPKGSFSTLEIQRTEQGDSAMYLCASSLARRSSTDTQYFGPGTRLTVL.

This clone was seen only once. The chain combines TRBV28 with TRBJ1-4; 7 bases align to TRBD1. The CDR3 covers 14 residues. V shed 8 bases, J shed 9 bases, and the junction held 12 bases outside the gene matches. The germline gives CDR1 MDHEN, CDR2 SYDVKM. CDR3 protein: CASGTALPPQKLFF. The CDR3 DNA reads as TGTGCCAGCGGGACAGCCTTACCCCCCCAAAAACTGTTTTTT.

This chain uses TRBV29-1 with TRBJ2-1; 13 bases map to TRBD2. With 5 bases clipped from V and 9 bases from J, the junction kept 10 bases outside the gene matches. From germline, CDR1 is SQVTM and CDR2 ANQGSEA. The CDR3 totals 15 residues. CDR3 loop: CSVPGTSGTDGEQFF. The CDR3 DNA reads as TGCAGCGTTCCGGGGACTAGCGGGACAGACGGTGAGCAGTTCTTC.

The chain is built from TRBV28 and TRBJ2-7; 12 bases match TRBD1. Germline lookup yields CDR1 MDHEN and CDR2 SYDVKM. Losses at the gene ends were 6 bases for V and 5 bases for J; bases not matched to a gene: 11. The CDR3 contains 16 residues. The chain's CDR3 is CASSSPGTGGSDEQYF. The CDR3 DNA is TGTGCCAGCAGCTCACCAGGGACAGGGGGCAGTGACGAGCAGTACTTC.

The chain combines TRBV2 with TRBJ1-1, with 7 bases fitting TRBD1. Germline trimming cut 6 bases from V and 0 bases from J; bases unmatched to any gene: 10. The CDR3 runs 16 residues. Germline assignment: CDR1 SNHLY and CDR2 FYNNEI. DNA of the CDR3: TGTGCCAGCAGCAAACCTCCGGGACAGCTGAACACTGAAGCTTTCTTT. It encodes CASSKPPGQLNTEAFF.

Only a few counts were recorded for this clone. The V gene is TRBV18, the J gene TRBJ2-2, with D perhaps TRBD1 (5 bases). V was pared by 0 bases and J by 5 bases, with 13 bases between. Germline lookup yields CDR1 KGHSH and CDR2 LQKENI. This CDR3 has 16 amino acids. The CDR3 nucleotides are TGTGCCAGCTCACCACCTACTGGGGCGGAAACCGGGGAGCTGTTTTTT. The encoded protein is CASSPPTGAETGELFF.

This chain joins TRBV18 and TRBJ2-7; possible D gene TRBD1, 5 bases. This CDR3 has 13 amino acids. CDR1 is KGHSH and CDR2 is LQKENI in the germline V gene. Trimming took off 2 bases at V and 5 bases at J, with 10 bases between the two ends. This CDR3 is CASSPVDNHEQYF. The CDR3 coding sequence is TGTGCCAGCTCACCAGTGGACAACCACGAGCAGTACTTC. The full variable domain, rest sourced from reference TRBV18 and TRBJ2-7, is NAGVMQNPRHLVRRRGQEARLRCSPMKGHSHVYWYRQLPEEGLKFMVYLQKENIIDESGMPKERFSAEFPKEGPSILRIQQVVRGDSAAYFCASSPVDNHEQYFGPGTRLTVT.

The chain links TRBV6-5 to TRBJ1-5, with D tentatively TRBD1 (5 bases). The CDR3 loop spans 14 amino acids. V gave up 6 bases and J gave up 7 bases, with 16 bases separating them. Germline CDR1 MNHEY, CDR2 SVGAGI. The CDR3 sequence: CASRVGQGVQPQHF. For the CDR3, the DNA is TGTGCCAGCAGAGTTGGGCAGGGCGTCCAGCCCCAGCATTTT.